One sample yielded the 4 T cell receptor beta chains listed below, sequenced in a study of blood T cell repertoires in COVID-19. Measured with immunoSEQ multiplex PCR; TCRdb has only the in-frame clones, and not every one. The sample shows hundreds of thousands of clones, approximately 90% of them seen only once. Sequences were obtained from peripheral blood. The receptors were sampled from a man between 60 and 70 years old with COVID-19, enrolled during active disease.

The gene calls are TRBV6-5 and TRBJ2-7; TRBD1 matches at 9 bases. Looked up from germline, CDR1 is MNHEY and CDR2 is SVGAGI. The CDR3 length is 15 residues. V dropped 6 bases and J dropped 3; count of bases not matched to a gene: 9. This CDR3 reads CASRSGTGPFYEQYF. In DNA form, the CDR3 reads TGTGCCAGCAGATCCGGGACAGGGCCCTTCTACGAGCAGTACTTC.

The J gene is TRBJ1-5, the V gene TRBV25-1, with 11 bases matching TRBD1. The germline V gene has CDR1 MGHDK and CDR2 SYGVNS. The CDR3 length is 14 residues. Germline trimming cut 6 bases from V and 6 bases from J; bases unmatched to any gene: 4. The CDR3 loop reads CASRGQGVGQPQHF. The DNA of the CDR3 is TGTGCCAGCAGGGGACAGGGGGTCGGTCAGCCCCAGCATTTT.

The chain employs TRBV7-2 and TRBJ2-3, with 10 bases lining up with TRBD2. Trimming at V came to 0 bases and at J to 7 bases, leaving 4 bases not matched to a gene. The CDR3 runs to 15 residues. The germline gives CDR1 SGHTA, CDR2 FQGNSA. CDR3 in DNA: TGTGCCAGCAGCTTAGCCTCCACTAGCGGGAATACGCAGTATTTT. The encoded protein is CASSLASTSGNTQYF.

V usage is TRBV19 and J usage is TRBJ2-3; 7 nucleotides align to TRBD2. The CDR3 sequence is 13 residues long. Per germline, CDR1 LNHDA and CDR2 SQIVND (reference sequence). Losses at the gene ends were 11 bases for V and 1 base for J; bases not matched to a gene: 6. The CDR3 loop reads CAGGAGGTDTQYF. The CDR3 coding sequence is TGTGCCGGAGGGGCGGGGGGCACAGATACGCAGTATTTT.